One sample yielded the 26 T cell receptor beta chains listed below, sequenced in a study of T cell repertoires in cytomegalovirus infection. What these receptors recognize is not known. From the reads, TCRdb called clonotypes with MiXCR, one entry per CDR3 protein. In the table there are around 900,000 distinct CDR3 sequences, more than 25% of which are singletons. The sequencing used cultured CD8+ T cells from PBMCs, collected from culture after CMV antigen stimulation. These receptors all come from a human donor in good health (CMV status not recorded). Some clones in this sample may be carry-over from other donors' samples.

This clonotype was seen repeatedly, ten times or more. The chain employs TRBV20-1 and TRBJ2-6; D may be TRBD1 (5 bases). This CDR3 spans 16 amino acids. V was pared by 0 bases and J by 2 bases, with 11 bases between. From germline, CDR1 is DFQATT and CDR2 SNEGSKA (reference sequence). In nucleotides, the CDR3 is TGCAGTGCTAGAGATACCAAGGACACTGGGGCCAACGTCCTGACTTTC. Translated: CSARDTKDTGANVLTF.

This clonotype has only a few counts. The chain has TRBV13 and TRBJ1-1, with D perhaps TRBD1 (6 bases). CDR1 is PRHDT and CDR2 is FYEKMQ in the germline V gene (reference sequence). Trimming shortened V by 7 bases and J by 6 bases, and 15 bases separated the two germline ends. The CDR3 totals 13 residues. The CDR3 DNA follows: TGTGCCAGCAAGGGGGACGAACACTCTGAAGCTTTCTTT. Amino acid sequence: CASKGDEHSEAFF. Together with reference TRBV13 and TRBJ1-1, the CDR3 gives the full variable domain: AAGVIQSPRHLIKEKRETATLKCYPIPRHDTVYWYQQGPGQDPQFLISFYEKMQSDKGSIPDRFSAQQFSDYHSELNMSSLELGDSALYFCASKGDEHSEAFFGQGTRLTVV.

In DNA, the CDR3 is TGTGCCATCAGTGAGGAGGGGGGGCCAGCGGGAAACATTCAGTACTTC. Its translation: CAISEEGGPAGNIQYF. The J gene is TRBJ2-4, the V gene TRBV10-3; D perhaps matches TRBD2 (7 bases). This CDR3 is built from 16 residues. Germline assignment: CDR1 ENHRY and CDR2 SYGVKD. Deletions cut 2 bases from V and 6 bases from J, with 17 bases between.

In its sample, this clonotype was seen a few times. The chain combines TRBV12-3 or TRBV12-4 with TRBJ1-1; 10 positions agree with TRBD1. The CDR3 has 16 amino acids. V shed 6 bases, J shed 3 bases, and the junction held 10 bases outside the gene matches. The CDR3 spells CASRHPGQGFHTEAFF. DNA of the CDR3: TGTGCCAGCAGGCATCCGGGACAGGGGTTTCACACTGAAGCTTTCTTT.

Points on this clonotype: It may be a read error: a sequence one base away is much more abundant. The chain joins TRBV7-8 to TRBJ2-2, with D maybe TRBD2 (5 bases). This CDR3 is 11 amino acids long. Looked up from germline, CDR1 is SGHVS and CDR2 is FQNEAQ. This chain's CDR3 is CASQFTGELVF. As DNA, the CDR3 is TGTGCCAGCCAGTTCACCGGGGAGCTGGTTTTT.

The J gene is TRBJ1-1, the V gene TRBV4-1; the match to TRBD1 covers 10 bases. V was pared by 1 base and J by 6 bases, with 5 bases of the junction left unmatched. Per germline, CDR1 MGHRA and CDR2 YSYEKL. The CDR3 covers 15 residues. The CDR3 loop is CASSQGQGAGAEAFF. Written as DNA, the CDR3 is TGCGCCAGCAGCCAAGGACAGGGGGCGGGGGCTGAAGCTTTCTTT.

A few counts support this clonotype. The V and J genes are TRBV5-5 and TRBJ2-5; possibly TRBD2 for D (6 bases). Trimming removed 0 bases from V and 0 bases from J, with 15 bases in between. CDR3 length: 17 amino acids. CDR1 and CDR2 (germline): SGHKS, YYEKEE (reference sequence). The DNA for the CDR3 is TGTGCCAGCAGCTTGGAAGAGGTGGACTATAACCAAGAGACCCAGTACTTC. Amino acid sequence: CASSLEEVDYNQETQYF.

The rearrangement links TRBV6-6 to TRBJ2-5; TRBD2 might be the D (6 bases). V was pared by 6 bases and J by 5 bases, with 16 bases between. The CDR3 extends over 14 amino acids. From germline, CDR1 is MNHNY and CDR2 SVGAGI (reference sequence). The DNA of the CDR3 is TGTGCCAGCAGCCCCTTTTGGGGGGACGAGACCCAGTACTTC. It specifies CASSPFWGDETQYF.

In DNA form, the CDR3 reads TGTGCCAGCAGTTCCCCACTAGCGACAGACGGGGAAGCTTTCTTT. Protein sequence: CASSSPLATDGEAFF. The J gene is TRBJ1-1, the V gene TRBV28; a weak D match, TRBD1 (5 bases). V was trimmed by 4 bases and J by 8 bases, leaving 20 bases between them. The germline V gene has CDR1 MDHEN and CDR2 SYDVKM. This CDR3 contains 15 residues.

CDR3 in amino acids: CASSQDKGGYYDKNIQYF. The CDR3 region has the DNA TGCGCCAGCAGCCAAGATAAGGGCGGATACTATGACAAAAACATTCAGTACTTC. The J gene is TRBJ2-4, the V gene TRBV4-3; D is ambiguous. CDR1 LGHNA and CDR2 YSLEER come from the germline V gene. The germline V and J ends were trimmed by 0 bases and 3 bases, with 18 bases remaining between them. The CDR3 loop spans 18 amino acids.

V usage is TRBV6-5 and J usage is TRBJ1-1; no definite D call. There are 12 residues in the CDR3. CDR1 MNHEY and CDR2 SVGAGI come from the germline V gene. V dropped 8 bases and J dropped 2 bases, with 9 bases sitting between them. DNA for the CDR3: TGTGCCAGCGACCGCATTAACACTGAAGCTTTCTTT. This translates into CASDRINTEAFF.

Note on this clonotype: Possible read error: a much larger clone is one base away. The gene calls are TRBV7-6 and TRBJ1-4; D gene ambiguous. This CDR3 region has 17 residues. V was shortened by 1 base and J by 7 bases, with 19 bases between the two germline ends. CDR1 SGHVS and CDR2 FNYEAQ come from the germline V gene. The CDR3 bases are TGTGCCAGCAGCTTAGAGAACGCCCAGGTCATGGGTGAAAAACTGTTTTTT. It translates to CASSLENAQVMGEKLFF. The complete variable domain, with remaining parts taken from reference TRBV7-6 and TRBJ1-4, reads GAGVSQSPRYKVTKRGQDVALRCDPISGHVSLYWYRQALGQGPEFLTYFNYEAQQDKSGLPNDRFSAERPEGSISTLTIQRTEQRDSAMYRCASSLENAQVMGEKLFFGSGTQLSVL.

This clonotype occurred a few times. The rearrangement uses TRBV7-3 and TRBJ1-1; perhaps TRBD1 as D (5 bases). The germline gives CDR1 SGHTA, CDR2 FQGTGA. Deletions cut 5 bases from V and 4 bases from J, with 14 bases between. The CDR3 has 14 residues. CDR3 DNA: TGTGCCAGCAGCCCCAAAGGGGCGGGCACTGAAGCTTTCTTT. Translated: CASSPKGAGTEAFF.

This clonotype was observed a handful of times. The CDR3 spells CASSAGGPDTQYF. The CDR3 DNA is TGTGCCAGCAGTGCGGGGGGGCCAGATACGCAGTATTTT. The chain joins TRBV6-6 to TRBJ2-3; TRBD2 matches at 9 bases. Looked up from germline, CDR1 is MNHNY and CDR2 is SVGAGI (reference sequence). This CDR3 is 13 amino acids long. Trimming took 5 bases from V and 4 from J; bases not matched to a gene: 1.

This clonotype has only a few counts. J is TRBJ1-1 and V is TRBV12-3 or TRBV12-4, with 8 nucleotides matching TRBD1. This CDR3 contains 17 residues. The V and J ends lost 5 bases and 1 base, in that order; junction bases with no gene match: 12. CDR3 sequence reads: CASSRPGQDDPNTEAFF. The CDR3 bases are TGTGCCAGCAGTCGACCGGGACAGGACGATCCGAACACTGAAGCTTTCTTT.

This clonotype was counted between two and nine times. The CDR3, as DNA: TGTGCCAGCAAAGGAGAAAACATTCAGTACTTC. Translated, it gives CASKGENIQYF. The chain couples TRBV27 to TRBJ2-4; D remains unclear. This CDR3 is built from 11 residues. From germline, CDR1 is MNHEY and CDR2 SMNVEV (reference sequence). Trimming left V 7 bases short and J 5 bases short, with 6 bases between.

As for this clonotype: A much bigger clone sits one base away, suggesting this may be a read error. The chain combines TRBV12-3 or TRBV12-4 with TRBJ1-3; D remains unclear. V was shortened by 6 bases and J by 4 bases, with 19 bases between the two germline ends. This CDR3 is 16 amino acids long. CDR3 region: CASRVLDWGSGNTIYF. CDR3 DNA sequence: TGTGCCAGCAGGGTCCTGGACTGGGGTTCGGGAAACACCATATATTTT.

The chain employs TRBV7-9 and TRBJ2-7, with 12 nucleotides matching TRBD2. Trimming removed 5 bases from V and 2 bases from J; junction bases left unmatched: 4. CDR3 length equals 15 residues. CDR1 is SEHNR and CDR2 is FQNEAQ in the germline V gene (reference sequence). The CDR3, as DNA: TGTGCCAGCAGCGCCACTAGCGGGGGGACCTACGAGCAGTACTTC. It encodes CASSATSGGTYEQYF. The full variable domain, its missing parts supplied by reference TRBV7-9 and TRBJ2-7, is DTGVSQNPRHKITKRGQNVTFRCDPISEHNRLYWYRQTLGQGPEFLTYFQNEAQLEKSRLLSDRFSAERPKGSFSTLEIQRTEQGDSAMYLCASSATSGGTYEQYFGPGTRLTVT.

This clonotype was seen many times. The chain uses TRBV7-8 and TRBJ2-1; the D gene is possibly TRBD1 (6 bases). The V gene's germline CDR1 is SGHVS and CDR2 FQNEAQ. This CDR3 has 13 residues. V gave up 3 bases and J gave up 4 bases, with 7 bases separating them. The CDR3 spells CASSFRGYNEQFF. The CDR3 bases are TGTGCCAGCAGCTTCAGGGGTTACAATGAGCAGTTCTTC.

Points on this clonotype: A much larger clone lies one base from this, so it may be a read error. J is TRBJ2-7 and V is TRBV7-6; D is possibly TRBD2 (7 bases). Germline values: CDR1 SGHVS, CDR2 FNYEAQ. The CDR3 contains 15 residues. Trimming shortened V by 5 bases and J by 5 bases, and 19 bases separated the two germline ends. CDR3 residues: CASSPSVGGLHEQYV. DNA of the CDR3: TGTGCCAGCAGCCCGTCAGTGGGGGGGCTTCACGAGCAGTACGTC.

This clonotype was seen at least ten times. V is TRBV7-9 and J is TRBJ1-1; D remains unclear. The V and J ends lost 1 base and 4 bases respectively, with 4 bases between them. CDR1 is SEHNR and CDR2 is FQNEAQ in the germline V gene (reference sequence). The length of the CDR3 is 12 residues. The CDR3 here is CASSLEATEAFF. CDR3 bases: TGTGCCAGCAGCTTAGAGGCCACTGAAGCTTTCTTT.

Remarks on this clonotype: A read error is possible here, since a much larger clone lies one base away. The rearrangement joins TRBV12-3 or TRBV12-4 to TRBJ2-5; D not certain. The CDR3 covers 11 residues. In DNA form, the CDR3 reads TGTGCCAGCAGTTTCCTTGAGACCCATTACTTC. It codes for CASSFLETHYF.

This clonotype has only a few counts. The CDR3: CASSYSIGLLSGANVLTF. CDR3 DNA sequence: TGTGCCAGCAGTTACTCGATAGGACTCCTCTCAGGGGCCAACGTCCTGACTTTC. The chain uses TRBV6-5 and TRBJ2-6; perhaps TRBD2 as D (5 bases). Trimming took off 0 bases at V and 4 bases at J, with 16 bases between the two ends. The CDR3 covers 18 residues. Germline CDR1 MNHEY, CDR2 SVGAGI.

This chain links TRBV28 with TRBJ2-2; D gene ambiguous. The V and J ends lost 6 bases and 0 bases respectively, with 8 bases between them. CDR3 length: 14 amino acids. The V gene's germline CDR1 is MDHEN and CDR2 SYDVKM. CDR3 coding DNA: TGTGCCAGCAGCTGGAACGCGAACACCGGGGAGCTGTTTTTT. It translates to CASSWNANTGELFF.

This clonotype was counted a few times. The V call is TRBV19, the J call TRBJ2-1; 12 nucleotides align to TRBD2. The CDR3 has 17 amino acids. J was trimmed by 8 bases and V by 5 bases; bases with no gene match: 13. CDR1 and CDR2 (germline): LNHDA, SQIVND (reference sequence). The CDR3: CASSPTLAGGPFDEQFF. As DNA, the CDR3 is TGTGCCAGTAGTCCTACCCTAGCGGGGGGGCCCTTCGATGAGCAGTTCTTC.

The CDR3 DNA follows: TGTGCCAGCAGTCTAGAAGTGGTTGCCAAAAACATTCAGTACTTC. Its translation: CASSLEVVAKNIQYF. The chain uses TRBV12-3 or TRBV12-4 and TRBJ2-4; D unclear. The CDR3 has 15 residues. Trimming removed 5 bases from V and 1 base from J, with 12 bases in between.